Sequencing of this T cell receptor beta chain was carried out in a study of beta chain features in type 1 diabetes. Study-wide results and caveats: In cDNA sequencing, cells with high TCR expression could be over-represented. Among type 1 diabetes patients, VDJ junctions had fewer insertions and more deletions. Among patients with Type 1 diabetes, TCRB CDR3s were moderately but significantly shorter in every one of the four CD4+ subsets.

Expressed TCRB transcripts were sequenced because the isolated RNA had all been reverse transcribed beforehand. The protocol was immunoSEQ multiplex PCR, while the TCRdb copy is restricted to in-frame clones and leaves out a portion. The sample holds 600,000 to 750,000 clones, roughly 12% seen once. Of note for this clone: The antigen remains unidentified.

Each donor gave one heparinised blood draw averaging approximately 120 mL. Over 95% purity was reached by all sorted populations. Material: naive CD4+ T cells from blood. The sequence derives from a man aged 25 to 45 with type 1 diabetes.

CDR3 coding DNA: TGTGCCAGCAGACCGGGACAGCTCTATGGCTACACCTTC. Its translation is CASRPGQLYGYTF. The gene calls are TRBV4-2 and TRBJ1-2, with 7 bases fitting TRBD1. The CDR3 spans 13 residues. CDR1 is LGHNA, CDR2 YNFKEQ, per germline. V was clipped by 6 bases and J by 4 bases; unmatched bases: 5.